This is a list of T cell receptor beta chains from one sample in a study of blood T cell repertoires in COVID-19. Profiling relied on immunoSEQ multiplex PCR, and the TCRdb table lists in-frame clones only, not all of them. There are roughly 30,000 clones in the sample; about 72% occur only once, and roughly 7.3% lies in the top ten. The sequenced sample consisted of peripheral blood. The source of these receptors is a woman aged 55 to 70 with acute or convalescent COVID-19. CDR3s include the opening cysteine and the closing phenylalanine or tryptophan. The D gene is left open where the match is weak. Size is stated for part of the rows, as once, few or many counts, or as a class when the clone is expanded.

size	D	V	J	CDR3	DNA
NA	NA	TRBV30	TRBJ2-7	CAWSPDRNSYEQYF	TGTGCCTGGAGTCCGGACAGAAACTCCTACGAGCAGTACTTC
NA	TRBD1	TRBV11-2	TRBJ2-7	CASSFTPDRVYEQYF	TGTGCCAGCAGCTTCACTCCGGACAGGGTTTACGAGCAGTACTTC
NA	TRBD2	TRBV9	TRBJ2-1	CASSVGGLAGDLYNEQFF	TGTGCCAGCAGCGTAGGCGGACTAGCGGGGGACCTATACAATGAGCAGTTCTTC
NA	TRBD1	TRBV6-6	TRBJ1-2	CASSQGQSVGGYTF	TGTGCCAGCAGCCAGGGACAGTCCGTGGGGGGCTACACCTTC
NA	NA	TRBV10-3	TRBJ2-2	CAIRWSGGELFF	TGTGCCATCAGATGGAGTGGCGGGGAGCTGTTTTTT
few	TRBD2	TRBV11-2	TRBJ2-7	CASSYTSGGAYEQYF	TGTGCCAGCAGCTATACAAGCGGGGGGGCCTACGAGCAGTACTTC
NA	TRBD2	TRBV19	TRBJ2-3	CASSSRTSGGAYGTDTQYF	TGTGCCAGTAGTTCACGGACTAGCGGGGGGGCGTATGGCACAGATACGCAGTATTTT
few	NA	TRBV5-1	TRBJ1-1	CASSFGLGGQPDTEAFF	TGCGCCAGCAGCTTTGGTTTAGGGGGTCAACCCGACACTGAAGCTTTCTTT
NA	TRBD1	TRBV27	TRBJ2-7	CASSLSLQGAYEQYF	TGTGCCAGCAGTTTATCGTTACAGGGGGCCTACGAGCAGTACTTC
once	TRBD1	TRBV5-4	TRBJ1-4	CASSFGLGGLGEKLFF	TGTGCCAGCAGCTTTGGTCTAGGGGGCCTTGGGGAAAAACTGTTTTTT
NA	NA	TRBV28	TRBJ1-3	CASSLQGFSGNTIYF	TGTGCCAGCAGTTTACAGGGGTTCTCTGGAAACACCATATATTTT
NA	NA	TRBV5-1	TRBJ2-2	CASSQVGSGLGTGELFF	TGCGCCAGCAGCCAAGTTGGTTCCGGGTTGGGCACCGGGGAGCTGTTTTTT
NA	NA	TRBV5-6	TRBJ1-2	CASSFQRRDYGYTF	TGTGCCAGCAGCTTTCAGAGGCGGGACTATGGCTACACCTTC
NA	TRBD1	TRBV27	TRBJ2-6	CASRGQGLNSGANVLTF	TGTGCCAGCCGAGGACAGGGGTTAAACTCTGGGGCCAACGTCCTGACTTTC
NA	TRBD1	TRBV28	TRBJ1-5	CASRTGNQPQHF	TGTGCCAGCAGGACAGGGAATCAGCCCCAGCATTTT
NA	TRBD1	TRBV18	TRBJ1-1	CASSPIQGGGEAFF	TGTGCCAGCTCACCGATTCAGGGGGGAGGCGAAGCTTTCTTT
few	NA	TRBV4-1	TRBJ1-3	CASSQDVGQGGGNTIYF	TGCGCCAGCAGCCAAGATGTCGGGCAGGGAGGTGGAAACACCATATATTTT
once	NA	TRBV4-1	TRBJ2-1	CASSQEVGRNNEQFF	TGCGCCAGCAGCCAAGAGGTGGGGCGGAACAATGAGCAGTTCTTC
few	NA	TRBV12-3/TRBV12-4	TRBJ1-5	CASSDTDNQPQHF	TGTGCCAGCTCGGACACAGACAATCAGCCCCAGCATTTT
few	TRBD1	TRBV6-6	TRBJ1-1	CASGRQGKNTEAFF	TGTGCCAGCGGCAGACAGGGGAAGAACACTGAAGCTTTCTTT
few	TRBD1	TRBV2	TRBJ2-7	CASRERRDRTYEQYF	TGTGCCAGCAGGGAAAGAAGGGACAGGACCTACGAGCAGTACTTC
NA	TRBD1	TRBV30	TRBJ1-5	CAWTRGNNQPQHF	TGTGCCTGGACCAGGGGGAACAATCAGCCCCAGCATTTT
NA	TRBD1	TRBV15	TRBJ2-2	CATGTGENTGELFF	TGTGCCACCGGGACAGGCGAGAACACCGGGGAGCTGTTTTTT
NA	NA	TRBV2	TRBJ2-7	CASSGGRSYYEQYF	TGTGCCAGCAGTGGGGGCAGGAGTTACTACGAGCAGTACTTC
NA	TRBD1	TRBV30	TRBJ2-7	CASHRGLHEQYF	TGTGCCTCGCACAGGGGTCTCCACGAGCAGTACTTC
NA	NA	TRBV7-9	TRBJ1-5	CASSGQYSQPQHF	TGTGCCAGCAGCGGACAGTACAGTCAGCCCCAGCATTTT
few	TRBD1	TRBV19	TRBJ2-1	CASSIPGQGANEQFF	TGTGCCAGTAGTATTCCGGGACAGGGGGCGAATGAGCAGTTCTTC
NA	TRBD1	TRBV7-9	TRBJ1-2	CASSPMTGGPYGYTF	TGTGCCAGCAGCCCGATGACAGGGGGCCCCTATGGCTACACCTTC
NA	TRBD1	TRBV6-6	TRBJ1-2	CASSSLTGDGYTF	TGTGCCAGCAGTTCCCTCACAGGGGATGGCTACACCTTC
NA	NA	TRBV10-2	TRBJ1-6	CASTPQNSPLHF	TGCGCCAGCACCCCCCAGAATTCACCCCTCCACTTT
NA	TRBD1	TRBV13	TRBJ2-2	CASSLRSGGVHGELFF	TGTGCCAGCAGCTTAAGGTCAGGGGGTGTCCACGGGGAGCTGTTTTTT
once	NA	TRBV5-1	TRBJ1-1	CASSLSGDGEAFF	TGCGCCAGCAGCTTGTCAGGGGATGGTGAAGCTTTCTTT
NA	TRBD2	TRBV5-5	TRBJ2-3	CASSLVRGVGTDTQYF	TGTGCCAGCAGCTTGGTACGGGGGGTTGGCACAGATACGCAGTATTTT
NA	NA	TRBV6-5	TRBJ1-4	CASSRGGATNEKLFF	TGTGCCAGCAGTCGGGGAGGGGCAACTAATGAAAAACTGTTTTTT
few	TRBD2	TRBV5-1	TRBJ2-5	CASSQASSGGAYVGETQYF	TGCGCCAGCAGCCAGGCGTCTAGCGGGGGGGCCTATGTTGGCGAGACCCAGTACTTC
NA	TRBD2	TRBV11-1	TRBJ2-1	CASSLTAGAYNEQFF	TGTGCCAGCAGCTTAACAGCGGGGGCCTACAATGAGCAGTTCTTC
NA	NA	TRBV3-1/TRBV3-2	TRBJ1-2	CASSMGGHSYGYTF	TGTGCCAGCAGCATGGGTGGGCACTCCTATGGCTACACCTTC
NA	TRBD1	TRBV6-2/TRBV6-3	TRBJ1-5	CASSSPTRQGGNSNQPQHF	TGTGCCAGCAGTTCGCCCACTCGACAGGGTGGTAATAGCAATCAGCCCCAGCATTTT
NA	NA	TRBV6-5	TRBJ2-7	CASSYLGTSREQYF	TGTGCCAGCAGTTATTTGGGGACTTCTCGCGAGCAGTACTTC
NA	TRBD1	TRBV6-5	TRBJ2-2	CASNRGLGTGELFF	TGTGCCAGCAACAGGGGGCTGGGCACCGGGGAGCTGTTTTTT
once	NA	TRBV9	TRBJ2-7	CASIRYRPTYEQYF	TGTGCCAGCATACGTTACAGGCCAACGTACGAGCAGTACTTC
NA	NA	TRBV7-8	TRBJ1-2	CASSLDPPLRGTNYGYTF	TGTGCCAGCAGCTTGGACCCCCCCCTCCGGGGTACGAACTATGGCTACACCTTC
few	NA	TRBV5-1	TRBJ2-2	CASSKTGNTGELFF	TGCGCCAGCAGCAAGACAGGGAACACCGGGGAGCTGTTTTTT
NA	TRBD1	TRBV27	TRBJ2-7	CASSLHRGVGDEQYF	TGTGCCAGCAGTTTACACAGGGGGGTAGGGGACGAGCAGTACTTC
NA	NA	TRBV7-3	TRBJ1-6	CASSLTTEGSPLHF	TGTGCCAGCAGCTTAACGACGGAGGGCTCACCCCTCCACTTT
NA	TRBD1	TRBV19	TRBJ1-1	CASSRDSMNTEAFF	TGTGCCAGTAGCCGGGACAGCATGAACACTGAAGCTTTCTTT
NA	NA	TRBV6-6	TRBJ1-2	CASSSQLHNYGYTF	TGTGCCAGCAGTTCACAGCTTCATAACTATGGCTACACCTTC